This TCR beta chain was identified during a study of Ad26.COV2.S vaccination and SARS-CoV-2 variants. V trimming: 6 bases; J trimming: 6 bases; junction bases outside the gene matches: 5. Germline CDR1 reads SGHTA; CDR2 reads FQGNSA. This CDR3 is built from 13 residues. Produced via immunoSEQ multiplex PCR; TCRdb's table is partial and in-frame only. The table includes some 420,000 clones, approximately 90% detected once. The treatment was: some 20 received Ad26.COV2.S at low or high dose, single or two shots; roughly 5 received placebo; per-sample allocation not given. The samples date from day 63 after the first vaccine or placebo injection.

Sequenced here: peripheral blood, sampled in a trial of Ad26.COV2.S vaccine versus placebo. The rearrangement links TRBV7-2 to TRBJ2-3, with TRBD1 identical over 8 bases. The sequence came from a person aged 18-60 years who received the Ad26.COV2.S COVID-19 vaccine or a placebo. The CDR3 reads CASRGTGFDTQYF. CDR3 in DNA: TGTGCCAGCAGGGGGACAGGTTTCGATACGCAGTATTTT.